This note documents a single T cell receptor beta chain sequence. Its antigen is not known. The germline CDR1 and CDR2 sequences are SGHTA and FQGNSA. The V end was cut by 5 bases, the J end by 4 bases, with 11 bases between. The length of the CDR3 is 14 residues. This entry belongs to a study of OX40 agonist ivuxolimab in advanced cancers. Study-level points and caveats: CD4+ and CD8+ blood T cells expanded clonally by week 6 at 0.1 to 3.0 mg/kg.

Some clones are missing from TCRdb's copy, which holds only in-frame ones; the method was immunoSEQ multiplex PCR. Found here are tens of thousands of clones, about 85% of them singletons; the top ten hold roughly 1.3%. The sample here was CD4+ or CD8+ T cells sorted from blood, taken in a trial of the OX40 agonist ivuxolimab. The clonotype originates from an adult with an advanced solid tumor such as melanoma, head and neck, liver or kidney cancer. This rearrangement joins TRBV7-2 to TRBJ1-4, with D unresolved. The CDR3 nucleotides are TGTGCCAGCAGCCGCGGGGAGCTTAATGAAAAACTGTTTTTT. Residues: CASSRGELNEKLFF.